This entry describes one TCR beta chain. What antigen it recognizes has not been identified. No base qualities exist here, and no much larger clone lies one base off it. Taken from the germline V gene, the CDR1 and CDR2 loops are MDHEN and SYDVKM. The CDR3 contains 12 residues, cysteine and phenylalanine counted. The read is trimmed to its CDR3 DNA, 36 bases read in frame from base 1. Relative to germline, V is 8 bases shorter and J is 3 bases shorter, with 10 bases between their ends. The CDR3 regions of human TCRbeta chains were analyzed by immunosequencing. Turning to the authors' computational methods: Repertoire TCRs were matched against a reference library of SARS-CoV-2-specific TCRs generated with the MIRA antigen-specificity platform. Breadth was defined as the fraction of unique TCRs that were SARS-CoV-2-associated. Depth was defined as the fraction of total T cells that were SARS-CoV-2-associated. Using the MIRA data, every spike-specific TCR was mapped to the spike region that the TCR reacted to and assigned to either a CD4 or a CD8 class. Log10-transformed breadth and depth values were compared by one-way ANOVA with Sidak's multiple comparisons tests. TCRdb holds this immuneACCESS table with in-frame rearrangements only. Some clones are missing; in checked studies, unresolved V genes explain under half, and the rest has no known cause. V, J and clone size are taken as reported in that table, and D and trimming were inferred from the DNA itself. The sample contains some 96,000 clones, approximately 89% of them found a single time. In total, the top ten clones hold just over 4% of the sample.

According to the study, the label for this sample's time point signals: baseline before first vaccination. The sample's treatment or condition, from its label and the paper: meningococcal conjugate vaccine given as trial control. Vaccinee samples were obtained from the UK trials COV001 and COV002, which included a single-blind randomized controlled phase 2/3 trial of AZD1222 (ChAdOx1 nCoV-19) in healthy adults. For TCRbeta chain sequencing, PBMC samples were collected from trial participants at day 0 and at day 28 after the second dose. The data stem from a study of T cell responses to AZD1222 COVID-19 vaccine (dated by TCRdb to the early 2020s). For context, the study as a whole: TCR sequencing was performed for fewer than 250 trial participants, of whom roughly 200 were given two doses of AZD1222 and approximately 25 were given two doses of MenACWY control vaccine. Trial participants were enrolled by age into subgroups of 18-55, 56-69 and 70-plus years, and 148, 28 and 57 TCR-sequenced participants, respectively, were included in these subgroups.

What the research found in general, with its limitations: Vaccine-associated CD4 TCRs spanned the whole spike protein, with dominant responses in regions 160-218 and 743-854. Because no samples from the day 14 peak response were available, repertoires could be characterized only after the peak T cell response. Most participants were white British and females outnumbered males, and the authors suggested that clonal diversity may have been underestimated. Conclusions about previously exposed vaccinees were limited because only a handful of AZD1222 recipients were SARS-CoV-2 seropositive at baseline. Reportedly, almost half of the unique spike-specific TCRs recognized epitopes lying outside the regions that are mutated in the B.1.351 and B.1.1.7 variants. A significant rise in spike-specific TCR breadth and depth was observed after two AZD1222 doses relative to day 0 and relative to MenACWY recipients. In the small 56-69-year group, the increase in depth fell short of significance, most likely because of low power.

This TCR came from an adult in good health. The rearranged segments are TRBV28 and TRBJ1-2, and TRBD1 may be the D gene, going by 5 matching bases. The sample in question was peripheral blood, obtained on day 0 of MenACWY control vaccination. CDR3 loop: CASLQGDYGYTF. The sequence in DNA is TGTGCCAGCCTCCAGGGAGACTATGGCTACACCTTC.